This TCR beta chain was captured by sequencing in a study of prognosis after radiotherapy for stage I lung cancer. Turning to the study itself: The tumors were adenocarcinoma in 11 to 12 patients (squamous cell carcinoma in several).

The TCR beta CDR3 region was amplified from genomic DNA, with two rounds of multiplex PCR being used for the amplification. Individual primers that were specific to each TRBV and TRBJ gene served in first-round PCR. TCRdb ran MiXCR on the multiplex PCR reads and lists one entry per CDR3 protein. The sample contains about 30,000 distinct CDR3 sequences, about a third of which appear only once. The CDR3 covers 14 residues. V lost 2 bases to trimming and J lost 1 base, with 10 bases between them. The germline gives CDR1 DFQATT, CDR2 SNEGSKA (reference sequence). Ten or more counts support this clonotype. What it recognizes is unknown. Study findings and constraints: Reports indicated that TRBV and TRBJ gene usage differed between patients with and without metastases, including differences in nine V and two J genes after SBRT.

This TCR derives from a donor over 45 with non-small cell lung cancer. The gene calls are TRBV20-1 and TRBJ2-3, with D perhaps TRBD1 (6 bases). Source: PBMCs, taken before or after stereotactic body radiation therapy (not recorded which). The CDR3 DNA reads as TGCAGTGCTAGACGACCAGGGGGCACAGATACGCAGTATTTT. Amino acid sequence: CSARRPGGTDTQYF.